This T cell receptor (beta chain) was captured by sequencing in a study of T-cell reconstitution after alpha-beta-depleted transplantation in children. A TCRbeta library incorporating unique molecular identifiers was prepared. In TCRdb, the PCR reads were re-called with MiXCR into one record per CDR3 protein. The sample lists 300,000 or so distinct CDR3 sequences, around 25% occurring once. The CDR3 length is 16 residues. Germline V gives CDR1 SGHTA, CDR2 FQGNSA. V lost 1 base and J lost 0, with 13 bases in between. The receptor's source is a male patient aged 10-17 years who had a stem cell transplant for acute lymphoblastic leukemia, so the T cells may come from the graft donor. This chain joins TRBV7-2 and TRBJ2-7; D call uncertain. The sample here was PBMCs, mostly from graft donor cells, taken 180 days after TCRalphabeta/CD19-depleted stem cell transplant. The CDR3 region is CASSLVLGRSSYEQYF. In DNA, the CDR3 is TGTGCCAGCAGCTTAGTATTAGGGCGGAGCTCCTACGAGCAGTACTTC.